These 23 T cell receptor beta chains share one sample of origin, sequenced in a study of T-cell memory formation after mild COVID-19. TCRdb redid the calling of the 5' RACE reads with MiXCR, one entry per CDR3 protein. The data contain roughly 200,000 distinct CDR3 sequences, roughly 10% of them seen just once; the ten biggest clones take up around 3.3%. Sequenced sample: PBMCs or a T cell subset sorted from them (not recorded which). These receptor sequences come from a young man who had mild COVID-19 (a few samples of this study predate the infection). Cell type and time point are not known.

The CDR3 DNA sequence: TGCAGTCCGGACGGGACCTACAATGAGCAGTTCTTC. This codes for CSPDGTYNEQFF. This sequence joins TRBV20-1 and TRBJ2-1, with a tentative D call TRBD2 (5 bases). V lost 8 bases and J lost 2, with 10 bases in between. The CDR3 is 12 residues long. Germline assignment: CDR1 DFQATT and CDR2 SNEGSKA (reference sequence).

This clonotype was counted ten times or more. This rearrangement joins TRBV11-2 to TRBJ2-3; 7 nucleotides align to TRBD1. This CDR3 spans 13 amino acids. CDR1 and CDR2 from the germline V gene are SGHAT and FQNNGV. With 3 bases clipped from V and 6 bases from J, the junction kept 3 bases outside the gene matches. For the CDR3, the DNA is TGTGCCAGCAGCTTGGTCAGGGGGGATACGCAGTATTTT. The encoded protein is CASSLVRGDTQYF.

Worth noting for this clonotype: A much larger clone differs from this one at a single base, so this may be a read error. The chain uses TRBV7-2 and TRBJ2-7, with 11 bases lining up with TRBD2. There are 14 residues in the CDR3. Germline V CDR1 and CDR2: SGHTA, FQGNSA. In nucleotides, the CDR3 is TGTTCCAGCAGCCCTAGCGGGGGGCCCTACGAGCAGTACTTC. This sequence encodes CSSSPSGGPYEQYF.

In nucleotides, the CDR3 is TGTGCCAGCAGCTTAGAGCTAGCGGGAGATACGCAGTATTTT. It translates to CASSLELAGDTQYF. The rearrangement joins TRBV7-2 to TRBJ2-3; 8 bases agree with TRBD2. The CDR3 totals 14 residues. Per the germline V gene, CDR1 is SGHTA and CDR2 is FQGNSA. V shed 1 base and J 5 bases; nucleotides not matched to a gene: 2.

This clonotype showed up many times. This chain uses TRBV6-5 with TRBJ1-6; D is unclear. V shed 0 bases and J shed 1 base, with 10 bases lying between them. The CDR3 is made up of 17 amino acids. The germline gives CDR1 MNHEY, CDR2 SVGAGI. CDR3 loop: CASSYSIPNSYNSPLHF. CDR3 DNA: TGTGCCAGCAGTTACTCGATACCGAATTCCTATAATTCACCCCTCCACTTT.

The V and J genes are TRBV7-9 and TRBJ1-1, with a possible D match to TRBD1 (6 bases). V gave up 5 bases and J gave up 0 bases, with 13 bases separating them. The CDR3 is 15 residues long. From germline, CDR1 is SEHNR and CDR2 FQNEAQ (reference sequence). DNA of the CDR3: TGTGCCAGCAGCAATCCGGGACACGTGAACACTGAAGCTTTCTTT. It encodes CASSNPGHVNTEAFF.

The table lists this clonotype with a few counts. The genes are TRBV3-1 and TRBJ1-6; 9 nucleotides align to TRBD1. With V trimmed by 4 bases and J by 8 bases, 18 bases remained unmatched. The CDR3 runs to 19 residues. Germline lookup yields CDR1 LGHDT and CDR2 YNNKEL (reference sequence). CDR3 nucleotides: TGTGCCAGCAGCCGTTCCGGGACAGGGTTTTGGAAGACCTATTCACCCCTCCACTTT. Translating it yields CASSRSGTGFWKTYSPLHF. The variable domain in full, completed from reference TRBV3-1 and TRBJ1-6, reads DTAVSQTPKYLVTQMGNDKSIKCEQNLGHDTMYWYKQDSKKFLKIMFSYNNKELIINETVPNRFSPKSPDKAHLNLHINSLELGDSAVYFCASSRSGTGFWKTYSPLHFGNGTRLTVT.

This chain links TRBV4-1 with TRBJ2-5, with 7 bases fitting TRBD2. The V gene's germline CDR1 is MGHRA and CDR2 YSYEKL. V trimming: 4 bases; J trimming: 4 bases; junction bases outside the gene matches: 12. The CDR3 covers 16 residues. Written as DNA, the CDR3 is TGCGCCAGCAGCCTACCGACTCGGGGGAGGGCAGAGACCCAGTACTTC. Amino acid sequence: CASSLPTRGRAETQYF.

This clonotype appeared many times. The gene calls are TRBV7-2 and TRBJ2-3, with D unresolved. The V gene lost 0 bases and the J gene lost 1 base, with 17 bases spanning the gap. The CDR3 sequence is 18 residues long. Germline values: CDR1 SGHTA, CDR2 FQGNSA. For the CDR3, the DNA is TGTGCCAGCAGCTTAGCGCTCTTCCGGTCTCAGGGCACAGATACGCAGTATTTT. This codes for CASSLALFRSQGTDTQYF. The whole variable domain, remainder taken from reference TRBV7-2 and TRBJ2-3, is GAGVSQSPSNKVTEKGKDVELRCDPISGHTALYWYRQSLGQGLEFLIYFQGNSAPDKSGLPSDRFSAERTGGSVSTLTIQRTQQEDSAVYLCASSLALFRSQGTDTQYFGPGTRLTVL.

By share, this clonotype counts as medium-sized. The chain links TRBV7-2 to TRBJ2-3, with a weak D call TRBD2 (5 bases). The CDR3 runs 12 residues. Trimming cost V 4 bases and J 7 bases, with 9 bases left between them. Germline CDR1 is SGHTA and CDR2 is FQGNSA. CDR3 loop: CASSSTGNTQYF. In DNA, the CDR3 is TGTGCCAGCAGCTCAACGGGAAATACGCAGTATTTT. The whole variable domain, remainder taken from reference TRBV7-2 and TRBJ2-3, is GAGVSQSPSNKVTEKGKDVELRCDPISGHTALYWYRQSLGQGLEFLIYFQGNSAPDKSGLPSDRFSAERTGGSVSTLTIQRTQQEDSAVYLCASSSTGNTQYFGPGTRLTVL.

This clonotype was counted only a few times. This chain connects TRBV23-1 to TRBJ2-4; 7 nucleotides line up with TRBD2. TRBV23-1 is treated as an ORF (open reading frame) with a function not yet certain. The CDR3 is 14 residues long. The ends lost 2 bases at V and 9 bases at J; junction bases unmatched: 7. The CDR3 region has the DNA TGCGCCAGCAGTCAACCCGGGGGGTGGAGCATTCAGTACTTC. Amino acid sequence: CASSQPGGWSIQYF.

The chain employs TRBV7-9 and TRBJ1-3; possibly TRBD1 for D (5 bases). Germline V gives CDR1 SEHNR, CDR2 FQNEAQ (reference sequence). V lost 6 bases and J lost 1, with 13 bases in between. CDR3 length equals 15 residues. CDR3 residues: CASSIGAISGNTIYF. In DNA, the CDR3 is TGTGCCAGCAGTATAGGGGCGATATCTGGAAACACCATATATTTT.

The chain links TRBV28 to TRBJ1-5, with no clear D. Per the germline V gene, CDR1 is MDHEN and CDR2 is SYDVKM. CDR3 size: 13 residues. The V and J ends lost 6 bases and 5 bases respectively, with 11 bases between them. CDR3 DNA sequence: TGTGCCAGCAGCCCATCCGATGATCAGCCCCAGCATTTT. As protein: CASSPSDDQPQHF.

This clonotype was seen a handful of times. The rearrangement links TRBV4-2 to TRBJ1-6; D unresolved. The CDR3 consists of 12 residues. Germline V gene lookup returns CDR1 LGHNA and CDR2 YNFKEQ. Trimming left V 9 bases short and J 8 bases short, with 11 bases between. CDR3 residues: CASIDRHSPLHF. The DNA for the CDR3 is TGTGCCAGTATCGATCGCCATTCACCCCTCCACTTT.

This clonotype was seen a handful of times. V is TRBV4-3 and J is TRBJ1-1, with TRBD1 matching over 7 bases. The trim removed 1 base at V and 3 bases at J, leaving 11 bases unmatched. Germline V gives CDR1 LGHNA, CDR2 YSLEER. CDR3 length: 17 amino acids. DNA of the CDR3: TGCGCCAGCAGCCAAGTTGGCACAGGGGTGTCGGACACTGAAGCTTTCTTT. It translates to CASSQVGTGVSDTEAFF.

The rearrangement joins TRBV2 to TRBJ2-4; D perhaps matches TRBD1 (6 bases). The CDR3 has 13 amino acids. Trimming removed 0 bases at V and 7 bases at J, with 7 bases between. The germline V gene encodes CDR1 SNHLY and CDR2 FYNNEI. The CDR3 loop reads CASSEAQGNIQYF. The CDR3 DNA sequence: TGTGCCAGCAGTGAAGCGCAGGGGAACATTCAGTACTTC.

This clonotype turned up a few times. The chain's CDR3 is CSARRYRSTNEKLFF. CDR3 bases: TGCAGTGCTAGAAGATACAGGTCGACTAATGAAAAACTGTTTTTT. The rearrangement joins TRBV20-1 to TRBJ1-4; D possibly corresponds to TRBD1 (5 bases). The V and J ends lost 2 bases and 2 bases respectively, with 12 bases between them. Per the germline V gene, CDR1 is DFQATT and CDR2 is SNEGSKA (reference sequence). CDR3 size: 15 residues.

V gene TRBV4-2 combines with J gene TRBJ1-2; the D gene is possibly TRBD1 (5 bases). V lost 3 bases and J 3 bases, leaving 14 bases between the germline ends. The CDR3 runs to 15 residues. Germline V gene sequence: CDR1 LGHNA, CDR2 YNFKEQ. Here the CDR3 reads CASSQSPMGDYGYTF. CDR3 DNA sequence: TGTGCCAGCAGCCAGAGCCCCATGGGGGACTATGGCTACACCTTC.

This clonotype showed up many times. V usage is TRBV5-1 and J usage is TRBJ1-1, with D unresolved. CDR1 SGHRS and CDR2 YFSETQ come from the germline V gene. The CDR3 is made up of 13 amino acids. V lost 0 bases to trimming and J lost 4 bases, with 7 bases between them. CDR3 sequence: CASSLDPGTEAFF. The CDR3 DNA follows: TGCGCCAGCAGCTTGGACCCGGGCACTGAAGCTTTCTTT.

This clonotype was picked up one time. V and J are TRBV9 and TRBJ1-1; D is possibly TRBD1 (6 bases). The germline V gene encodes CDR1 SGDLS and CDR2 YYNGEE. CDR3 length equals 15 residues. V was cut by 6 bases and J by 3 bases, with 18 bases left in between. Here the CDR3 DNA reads TGTGCCAGCACCACGTCGGGGGCAGGGGACACTGAAGCTTTCTTT. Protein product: CASTTSGAGDTEAFF.

The CDR3 loop reads CASSYRRLETQYF. Written as DNA, the CDR3 is TGTGCCAGCAGTTACCGCCGACTAGAGACCCAGTACTTC. V and J are TRBV6-2 or TRBV6-3 and TRBJ2-5; unclear D gene. This CDR3 is 13 amino acids long. The germline V gene encodes CDR1 MNHEY and CDR2 SVGEGT. Between the trimmed V and J ends, which lost 2 bases and 4 bases, there was a span of 8 bases.

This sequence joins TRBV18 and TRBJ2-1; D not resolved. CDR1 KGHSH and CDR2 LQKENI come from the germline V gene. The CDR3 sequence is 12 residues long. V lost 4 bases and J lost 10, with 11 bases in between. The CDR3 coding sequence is TGTGCCAGCTCACGCGAGGTGGGCGAGCAGTTCTTC. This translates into CASSREVGEQFF.

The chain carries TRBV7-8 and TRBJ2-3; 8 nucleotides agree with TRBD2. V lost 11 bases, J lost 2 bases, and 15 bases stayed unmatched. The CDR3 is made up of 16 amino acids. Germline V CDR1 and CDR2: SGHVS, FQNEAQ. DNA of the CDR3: TGTGCCGCCGGGGAGTCAGCGGGGGCTTCCACAGATACGCAGTATTTT. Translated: CAAGESAGASTDTQYF.